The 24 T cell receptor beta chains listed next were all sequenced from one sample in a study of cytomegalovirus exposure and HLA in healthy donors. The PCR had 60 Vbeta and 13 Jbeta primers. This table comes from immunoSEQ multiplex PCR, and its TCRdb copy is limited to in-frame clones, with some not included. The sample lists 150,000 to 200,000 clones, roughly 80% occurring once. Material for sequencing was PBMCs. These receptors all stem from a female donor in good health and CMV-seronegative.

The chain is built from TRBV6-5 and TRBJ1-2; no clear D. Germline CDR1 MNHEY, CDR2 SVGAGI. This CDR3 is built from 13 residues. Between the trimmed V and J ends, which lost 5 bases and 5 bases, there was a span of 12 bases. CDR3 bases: TGTGCCAGCAGTACGGGGATAGGGTATGGCTACACCTTC. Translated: CASSTGIGYGYTF.

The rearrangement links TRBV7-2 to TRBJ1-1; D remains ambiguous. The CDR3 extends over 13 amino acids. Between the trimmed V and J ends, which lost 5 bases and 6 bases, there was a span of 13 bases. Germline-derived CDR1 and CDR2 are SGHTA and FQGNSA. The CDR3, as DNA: TGTGCCAGCAGCCCGTGGGCTGGCGCTGAAGCTTTCTTT. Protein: CASSPWAGAEAFF.

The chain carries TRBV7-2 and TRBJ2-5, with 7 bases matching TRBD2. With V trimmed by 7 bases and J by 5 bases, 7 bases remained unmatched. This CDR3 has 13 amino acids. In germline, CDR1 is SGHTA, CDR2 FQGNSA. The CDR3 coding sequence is TGTGCCAGCACGAAGGGGCGGGGGGAGACCCAGTACTTC. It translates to CASTKGRGETQYF.

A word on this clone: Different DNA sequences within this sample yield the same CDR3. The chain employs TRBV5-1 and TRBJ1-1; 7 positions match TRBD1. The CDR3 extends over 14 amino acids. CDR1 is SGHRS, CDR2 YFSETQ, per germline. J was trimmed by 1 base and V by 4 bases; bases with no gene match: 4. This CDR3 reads CASSPGTANTEAFF. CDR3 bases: TGCGCCAGCAGCCCCGGGACAGCGAACACTGAAGCTTTCTTT.

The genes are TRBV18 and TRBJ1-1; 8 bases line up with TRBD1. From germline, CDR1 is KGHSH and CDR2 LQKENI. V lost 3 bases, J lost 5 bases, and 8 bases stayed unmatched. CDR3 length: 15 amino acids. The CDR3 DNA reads TGTGCCAGCTCACCCGACAGGGGATCGGCTACTGAAGCTTTCTTT. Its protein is CASSPDRGSATEAFF.

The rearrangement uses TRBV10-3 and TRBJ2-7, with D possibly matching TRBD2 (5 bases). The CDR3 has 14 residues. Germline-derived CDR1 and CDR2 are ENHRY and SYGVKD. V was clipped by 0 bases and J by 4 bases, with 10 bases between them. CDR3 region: CAISESGGSYEQYF. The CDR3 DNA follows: TGTGCCATCAGTGAGTCTGGCGGGTCATACGAGCAGTACTTC.

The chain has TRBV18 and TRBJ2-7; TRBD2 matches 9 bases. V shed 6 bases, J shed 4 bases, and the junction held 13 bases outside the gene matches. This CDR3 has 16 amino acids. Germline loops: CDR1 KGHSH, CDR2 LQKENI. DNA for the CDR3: TGTGCCAGCTCCCTCCCTTGGCGGGAGGGCCAATACGAGCAGTACTTC. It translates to CASSLPWREGQYEQYF.

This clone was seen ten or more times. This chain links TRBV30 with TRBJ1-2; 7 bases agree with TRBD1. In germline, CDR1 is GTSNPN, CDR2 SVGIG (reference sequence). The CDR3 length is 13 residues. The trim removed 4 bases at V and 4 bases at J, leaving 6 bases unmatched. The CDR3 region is CAWTGQTLYGYTF. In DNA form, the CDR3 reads TGTGCCTGGACGGGACAGACCCTCTATGGCTACACCTTC.

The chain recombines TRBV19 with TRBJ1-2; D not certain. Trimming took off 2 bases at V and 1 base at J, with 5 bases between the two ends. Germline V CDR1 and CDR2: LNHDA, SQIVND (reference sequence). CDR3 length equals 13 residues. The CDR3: CASSITGNYGYTF. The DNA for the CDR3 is TGTGCCAGTAGTATAACGGGTAACTATGGCTACACCTTC.

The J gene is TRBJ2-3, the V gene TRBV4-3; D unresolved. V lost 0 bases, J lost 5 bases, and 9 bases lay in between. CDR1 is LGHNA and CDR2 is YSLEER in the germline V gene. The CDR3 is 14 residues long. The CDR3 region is CASSQDWALDTQYF. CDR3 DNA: TGCGCCAGCAGCCAAGATTGGGCCTTAGATACGCAGTATTTT.

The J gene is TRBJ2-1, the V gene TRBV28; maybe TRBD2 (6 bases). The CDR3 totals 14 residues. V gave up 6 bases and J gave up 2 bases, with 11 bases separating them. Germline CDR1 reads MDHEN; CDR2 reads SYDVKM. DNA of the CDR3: TGTGCCAGCAGGTTAGCGGAGACCTACAATGAGCAGTTCTTC. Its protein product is CASRLAETYNEQFF.

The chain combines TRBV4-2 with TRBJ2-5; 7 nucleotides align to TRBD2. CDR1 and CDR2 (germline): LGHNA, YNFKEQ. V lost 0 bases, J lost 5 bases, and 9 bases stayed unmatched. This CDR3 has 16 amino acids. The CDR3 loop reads CASSQDLSPGGETQYF. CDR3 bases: TGTGCCAGCAGCCAAGATCTCAGCCCCGGGGGGGAGACCCAGTACTTC.

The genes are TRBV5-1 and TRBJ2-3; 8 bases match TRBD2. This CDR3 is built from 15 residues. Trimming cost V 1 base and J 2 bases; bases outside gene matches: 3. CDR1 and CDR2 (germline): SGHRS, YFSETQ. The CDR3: CASSLQRGTTDTQYF. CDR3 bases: TGCGCCAGCAGCTTGCAGCGGGGGACCACAGATACGCAGTATTTT.

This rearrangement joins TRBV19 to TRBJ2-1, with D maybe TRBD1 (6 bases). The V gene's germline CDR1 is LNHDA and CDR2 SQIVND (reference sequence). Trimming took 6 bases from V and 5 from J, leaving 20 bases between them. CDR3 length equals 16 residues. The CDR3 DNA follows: TGTGCCAGTAGGCTAAACAGGGCCCGTTTGGACAATGAGCAGTTCTTC. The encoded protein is CASRLNRARLDNEQFF.

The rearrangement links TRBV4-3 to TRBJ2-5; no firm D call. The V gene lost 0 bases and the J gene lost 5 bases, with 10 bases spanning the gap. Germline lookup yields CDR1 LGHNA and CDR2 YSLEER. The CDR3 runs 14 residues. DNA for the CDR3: TGCGCCAGCAGCCAAGATCGTCGGCGGGAGACCCAGTACTTC. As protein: CASSQDRRRETQYF.

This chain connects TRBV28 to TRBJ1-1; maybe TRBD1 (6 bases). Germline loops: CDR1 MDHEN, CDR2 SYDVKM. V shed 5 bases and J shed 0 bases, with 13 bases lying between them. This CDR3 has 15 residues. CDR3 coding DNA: TGTGCCAGCAGTCGCACCGGGACACTGAACACTGAAGCTTTCTTT. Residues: CASSRTGTLNTEAFF.

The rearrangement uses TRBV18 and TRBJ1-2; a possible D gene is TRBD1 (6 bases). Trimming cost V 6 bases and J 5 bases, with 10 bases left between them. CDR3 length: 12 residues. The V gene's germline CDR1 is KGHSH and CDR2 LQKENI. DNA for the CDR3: TGTGCCAGCTCGGACAGCAGATATGGCTACACCTTC. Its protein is CASSDSRYGYTF.

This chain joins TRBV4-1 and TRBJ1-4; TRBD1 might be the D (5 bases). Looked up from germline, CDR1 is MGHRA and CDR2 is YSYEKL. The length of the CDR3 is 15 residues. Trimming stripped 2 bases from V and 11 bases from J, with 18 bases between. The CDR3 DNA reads TGCGCCAGCAGCCAACTTGAGGGCGCTCGGGGGAAACTGTTTTTT. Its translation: CASSQLEGARGKLFF.

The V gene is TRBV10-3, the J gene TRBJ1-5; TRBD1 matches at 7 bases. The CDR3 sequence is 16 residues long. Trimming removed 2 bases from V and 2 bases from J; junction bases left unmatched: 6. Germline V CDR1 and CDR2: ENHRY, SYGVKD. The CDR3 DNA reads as TGTGCCATCAGTGAGGAGGGGGCGCATGGCAATCAGCCCCAGCATTTT. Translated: CAISEEGAHGNQPQHF.

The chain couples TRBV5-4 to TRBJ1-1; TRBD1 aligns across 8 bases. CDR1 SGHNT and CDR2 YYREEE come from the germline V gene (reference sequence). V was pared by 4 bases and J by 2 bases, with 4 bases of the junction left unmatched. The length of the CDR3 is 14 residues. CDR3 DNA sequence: TGTGCCAGCAGCCGGGGGACAGGAAACACTGAAGCTTTCTTT. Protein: CASSRGTGNTEAFF.

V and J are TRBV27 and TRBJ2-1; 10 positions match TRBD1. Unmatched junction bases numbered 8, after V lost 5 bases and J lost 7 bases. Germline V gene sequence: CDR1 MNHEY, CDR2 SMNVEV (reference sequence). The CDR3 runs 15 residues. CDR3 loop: CASSPRDRGRNEQFF. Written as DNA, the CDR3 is TGTGCCAGCAGTCCAAGGGACAGGGGAAGGAATGAGCAGTTCTTC.

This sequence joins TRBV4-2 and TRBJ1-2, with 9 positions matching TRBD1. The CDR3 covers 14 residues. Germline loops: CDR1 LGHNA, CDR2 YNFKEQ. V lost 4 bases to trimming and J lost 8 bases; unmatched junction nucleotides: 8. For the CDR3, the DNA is TGTGCCAGCAGCCCCGCTGGACAGGGGCAAGGCTACACCTTC. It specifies CASSPAGQGQGYTF.

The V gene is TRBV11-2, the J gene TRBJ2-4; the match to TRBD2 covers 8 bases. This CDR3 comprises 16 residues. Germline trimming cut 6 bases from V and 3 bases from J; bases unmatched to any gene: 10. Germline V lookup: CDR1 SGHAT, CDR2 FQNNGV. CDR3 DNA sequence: TGTGCCAGCAGTGGCGGGACTAGTCAAGGCAAAAACATTCAGTACTTC. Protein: CASSGGTSQGKNIQYF.

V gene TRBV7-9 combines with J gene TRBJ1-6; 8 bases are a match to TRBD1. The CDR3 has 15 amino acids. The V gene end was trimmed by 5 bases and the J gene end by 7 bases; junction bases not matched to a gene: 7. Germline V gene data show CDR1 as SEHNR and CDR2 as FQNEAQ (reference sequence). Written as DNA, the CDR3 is TGTGCCAGCAGCACCCCGGGACAGGCGAATTCACCCCTCCACTTT. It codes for CASSTPGQANSPLHF.